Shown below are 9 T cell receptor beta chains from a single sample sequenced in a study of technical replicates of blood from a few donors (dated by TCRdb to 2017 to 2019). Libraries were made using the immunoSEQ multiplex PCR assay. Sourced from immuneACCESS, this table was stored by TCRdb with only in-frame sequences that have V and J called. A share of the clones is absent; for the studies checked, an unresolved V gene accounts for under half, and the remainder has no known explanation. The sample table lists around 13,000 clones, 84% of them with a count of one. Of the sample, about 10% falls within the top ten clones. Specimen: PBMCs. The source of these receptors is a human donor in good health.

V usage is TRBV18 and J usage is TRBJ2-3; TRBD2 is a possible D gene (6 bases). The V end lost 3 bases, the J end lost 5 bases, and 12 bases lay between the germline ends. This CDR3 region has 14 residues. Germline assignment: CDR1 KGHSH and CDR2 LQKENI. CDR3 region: CASSPGGREDTQYF. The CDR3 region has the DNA TGTGCCAGCTCACCGGGGGGACGGGAAGATACGCAGTATTTT.

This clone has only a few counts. As DNA, the CDR3 is TGCAGCGTTGTAGCGGGATCAGCGCAGTATTTT. It specifies CSVVAGSAQYF. This chain uses TRBV29-1 with TRBJ2-3; TRBD2 agrees at 8 bases. V lost 4 bases to trimming and J lost 10 bases; unmatched junction nucleotides: 4. The CDR3 totals 11 residues. Germline V lookup: CDR1 SQVTM, CDR2 ANQGSEA.

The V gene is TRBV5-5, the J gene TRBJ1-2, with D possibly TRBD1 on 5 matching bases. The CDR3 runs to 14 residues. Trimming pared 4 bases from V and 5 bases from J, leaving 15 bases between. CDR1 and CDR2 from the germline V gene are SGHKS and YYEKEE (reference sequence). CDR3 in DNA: TGTGCCAGCAGCCCCCCTCCGGGGGTATATGGCTACACCTTC. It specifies CASSPPPGVYGYTF.

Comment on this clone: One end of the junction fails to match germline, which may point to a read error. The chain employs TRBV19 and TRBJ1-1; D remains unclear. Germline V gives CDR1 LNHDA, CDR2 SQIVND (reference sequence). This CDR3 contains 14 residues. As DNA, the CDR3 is TGTGCCAGTAGCATAGGTCCCCGGTGGACTGAAGCTTTCTTT. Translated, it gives CASSIGPRWTEAFF.

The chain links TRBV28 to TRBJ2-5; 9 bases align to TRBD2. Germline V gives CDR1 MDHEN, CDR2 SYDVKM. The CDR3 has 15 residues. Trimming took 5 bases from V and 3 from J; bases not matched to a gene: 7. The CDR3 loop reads CASSVQTSGKETQYF. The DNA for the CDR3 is TGTGCCAGCAGTGTCCAGACTAGCGGCAAAGAGACCCAGTACTTC.

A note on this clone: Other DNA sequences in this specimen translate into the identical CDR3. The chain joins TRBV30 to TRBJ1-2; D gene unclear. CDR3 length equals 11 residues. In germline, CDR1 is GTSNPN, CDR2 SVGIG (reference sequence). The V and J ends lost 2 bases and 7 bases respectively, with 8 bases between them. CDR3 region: CAWSRRLGYTF. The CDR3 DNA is TGTGCCTGGAGTCGGAGACTTGGCTACACCTTC.

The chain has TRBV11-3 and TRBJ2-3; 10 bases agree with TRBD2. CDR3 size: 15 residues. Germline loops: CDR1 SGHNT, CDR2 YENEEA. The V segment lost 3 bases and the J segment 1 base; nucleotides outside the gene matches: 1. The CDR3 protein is CASSFGTSGTDTQYF. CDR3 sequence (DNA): TGTGCCAGCAGCTTCGGGACTAGCGGCACAGATACGCAGTATTTT. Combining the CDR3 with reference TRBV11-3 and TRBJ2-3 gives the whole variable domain EAGVVQSPRYKIIEKKQPVAFWCNPISGHNTLYWYLQNLGQGPELLIRYENEEAVDDSQLPKDRFSAERLKGVDSTLKIQPAELGDSAVYLCASSFGTSGTDTQYFGPGTRLTVL.

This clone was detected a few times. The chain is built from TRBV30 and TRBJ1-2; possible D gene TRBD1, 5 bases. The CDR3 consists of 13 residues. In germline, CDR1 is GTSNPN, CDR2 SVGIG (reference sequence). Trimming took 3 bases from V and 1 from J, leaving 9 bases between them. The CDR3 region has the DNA TGTGCCTGGAGACAGGCCAATAACTATGGCTACACCTTC. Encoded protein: CAWRQANNYGYTF. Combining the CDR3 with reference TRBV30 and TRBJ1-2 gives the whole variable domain SQTIHQWPATLVQPVGSPLSLECTVEGTSNPNLYWYRQAAGRGLQLLFYSVGIGQISSEVPQNLSASRPQDRQFILSSKKLLLSDSGFYLCAWRQANNYGYTFGSGTRLTVV.

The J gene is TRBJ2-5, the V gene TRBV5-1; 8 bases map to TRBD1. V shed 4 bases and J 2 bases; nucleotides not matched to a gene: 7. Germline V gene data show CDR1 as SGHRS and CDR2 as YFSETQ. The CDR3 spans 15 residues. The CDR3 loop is CASSPRDRGQETQYF. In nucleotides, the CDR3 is TGCGCCAGCAGCCCCCGAGACAGGGGACAAGAGACCCAGTACTTC.